Below are 5 T cell receptor beta chains sequenced from a single sample in a study of long-term antiretroviral therapy in people with HIV. Running of the v3.0 immunoSEQ assay took place at survey level. TCRdb's copy holds only in-frame clones and misses some; the assay was immunoSEQ multiplex PCR. The data show about 28,000 clones, about 83% seen once. The material sequenced was unsorted PBMCs, taken 0.4 years after starting antiretroviral therapy. The source is a man between 18 and 29 years old with HIV.

This chain connects TRBV2 to TRBJ2-1, with no clear D. This CDR3 is 14 amino acids long. Germline assignment: CDR1 SNHLY and CDR2 FYNNEI. Trimming pared 7 bases from V and 0 bases from J, leaving 10 bases between. The CDR3 here is CASISTSSYNEQFF. The CDR3 nucleotides are TGTGCCAGCATTAGCACCAGCTCCTACAATGAGCAGTTCTTC.

The chain carries TRBV5-6 and TRBJ1-2; TRBD1 aligns across 9 bases. The germline CDR1 and CDR2 sequences are SGHDT and YYEEEE. This CDR3 has 13 amino acids. The V gene end was trimmed by 5 bases and the J gene end by 8 bases; junction bases not matched to a gene: 7. CDR3 protein: CASRLTGGHGYTF. CDR3 DNA: TGTGCCAGCAGACTTACAGGGGGCCACGGCTACACCTTC. The variable domain in full, completed from reference TRBV5-6 and TRBJ1-2, reads DAGVTQSPTHLIKTRGQQVTLRCSPKSGHDTVSWYQQALGQGPQFIFQYYEEEERQRGNFPDRFSGHQFPNYSSELNVNALLLGDSALYLCASRLTGGHGYTFGSGTRLTVV.

The rearrangement uses TRBV4-3 and TRBJ1-1; D gene unclear. Germline V gene lookup returns CDR1 LGHNA and CDR2 YSLEER. Trimming stripped 1 base from V and 8 bases from J, with 14 bases between. The CDR3 has 14 amino acids. CDR3 nucleotides: TGCGCCAGCAGCCAAGTTCTCACGGATAAGGAAGCTTTCTTT. It yields the protein CASSQVLTDKEAFF.

The chain links TRBV7-2 to TRBJ2-5; the D gene is possibly TRBD2 (6 bases). The germline V gene encodes CDR1 SGHTA and CDR2 FQGNSA. This CDR3 spans 13 amino acids. V was trimmed by 3 bases and J by 7 bases, leaving 12 bases between them. The CDR3 sequence: CASSFVGSRTQYF. As DNA, the CDR3 is TGTGCCAGCAGCTTCGTCGGGAGTAGGACCCAGTACTTC.

The chain recombines TRBV5-1 with TRBJ2-7, with D possibly TRBD2 on 5 matching bases. Germline CDR1 and CDR2: SGHRS and YFSETQ. The CDR3 has 12 residues. With 4 bases removed from V and 5 bases from J, the gap between germline ends came to 10 bases. For the CDR3, the DNA is TGCGCCAGCAGCCTGGAGGTCGACGAGCAGTACTTC. Amino acid sequence: CASSLEVDEQYF.